Each of the 21 T cell receptor beta chains below was sequenced from the same sample in a study of response to subunit inactivated influenza vaccine. MiXCR, run by TCRdb on the RT-PCR reads, gives a single entry per CDR3 protein. The sample contains 450,000 to 550,000 distinct CDR3 sequences, about 25% of which appear only once. Here the sequenced sample was CD4+ T cells sorted from PBMCs, taken roughly 5 days after vaccination. The receptors here all came from a man aged 45-60 years who received an inactivated influenza vaccine.

The sample holds a few counts of this clonotype. The chain uses TRBV6-1 and TRBJ2-1; no reliable D call. CDR1 is MNHNS and CDR2 is SASEGT in the germline V gene. The V and J ends lost 6 bases and 3 bases respectively, with 12 bases between them. This CDR3 region has 14 residues. Here the CDR3 DNA reads TGTGCCAGCAGGCGCCCCGACAACTACAATGAGCAGTTCTTC. It translates to CASRRPDNYNEQFF.

The chain links TRBV15 to TRBJ1-4; tentatively, D is TRBD1 (5 bases). This CDR3 has 16 residues. The V end was cut by 0 bases, the J end by 7 bases, with 15 bases between. Germline V gene sequence: CDR1 LNHNV, CDR2 YYDKDF (reference sequence). The CDR3 region is CATSRDLERGSEKLFF. In DNA form, the CDR3 reads TGTGCCACCAGCAGAGATCTGGAAAGGGGCAGTGAAAAACTGTTTTTT.

This clonotype was seen a few times. The chain employs TRBV12-3 or TRBV12-4 and TRBJ2-7; D may be TRBD2 (5 bases). This CDR3 contains 16 residues. Trimming took 0 bases from V and 1 from J, leaving 13 bases between them. The DNA of the CDR3 is TGTGCCAGCAGTTTAGCCCCCGGGATCCGTTCCTACGAGCAGTACTTC. It codes for CASSLAPGIRSYEQYF.

This clonotype was seen more than once but under ten times. The chain uses TRBV6-1 and TRBJ1-5; perhaps TRBD1 as D (6 bases). The CDR3 sequence is 16 residues long. The germline V gene has CDR1 MNHNS and CDR2 SASEGT. V was shortened by 5 bases and J by 1 base, with 15 bases between the two germline ends. The CDR3 is CASSIGGASSNQPQHF. The CDR3 coding sequence is TGTGCCAGCAGTATTGGGGGGGCTAGCAGCAATCAGCCCCAGCATTTT.

The genes are TRBV7-8 and TRBJ2-3, with a possible D match to TRBD2 (5 bases). Germline loops: CDR1 SGHVS, CDR2 FQNEAQ. This CDR3 is 15 amino acids long. The germline V and J ends were trimmed by 1 base and 4 bases, with 12 bases remaining between them. The CDR3 is CASSLEGGWPDTQYF. CDR3 nucleotide sequence: TGTGCCAGCAGCTTAGAAGGAGGTTGGCCAGATACGCAGTATTTT.

A few counts support this clonotype. V is TRBV4-3 and J is TRBJ2-1, with TRBD2 matching over 9 bases. V lost 0 bases and J lost 3; bases outside the gene matches: 9. The CDR3 runs 18 residues. Germline V gene data show CDR1 as LGHNA and CDR2 as YSLEER. CDR3 coding DNA: TGCGCCAGCAGCCAAGACGTGGGGCTAGCGGGATTCTACAATGAGCAGTTCTTC. Translation: CASSQDVGLAGFYNEQFF.

The gene calls are TRBV20-1 and TRBJ1-1; D perhaps matches TRBD1 (5 bases). The CDR3 has 14 residues. Germline lookup yields CDR1 DFQATT and CDR2 SNEGSKA (reference sequence). V lost 3 bases, J lost 0 bases, and 11 bases lay in between. CDR3 in amino acids: CSASAPGVNTEAFF. The CDR3 DNA reads as TGCAGTGCTAGTGCACCGGGGGTGAACACTGAAGCTTTCTTT.

In DNA form, the CDR3 reads TGTGCCATCAGTGATGTAGGAGGCCAAGAGACCCAGTACTTC. Translation: CAISDVGGQETQYF. This chain uses TRBV10-3 with TRBJ2-5; possible D gene TRBD2, 5 bases. V lost 3 bases and J lost 1, with 9 bases in between. CDR1 ENHRY and CDR2 SYGVKD come from the germline V gene. The CDR3 has 14 residues.

The gene calls are TRBV20-1 and TRBJ2-7, with a weak D call TRBD1 (6 bases). The CDR3 has 13 amino acids. Trimming cost V 5 bases and J 4 bases, with 15 bases left between them. Germline lookup yields CDR1 DFQATT and CDR2 SNEGSKA (reference sequence). CDR3 sequence: CSAPGQKVYEQYF. DNA of the CDR3: TGCAGTGCTCCGGGACAAAAGGTTTACGAGCAGTACTTC.

V gene TRBV6-5 combines with J gene TRBJ1-5; D is unclear. Trimming stripped 2 bases from V and 5 bases from J, with 10 bases between. Germline assignment: CDR1 MNHEY and CDR2 SVGAGI. This CDR3 has 14 amino acids. The CDR3 spells CASSYRYRDQPQHF. The CDR3 DNA reads TGTGCCAGCAGTTACAGGTACAGAGATCAGCCCCAGCATTTT.

The chain recombines TRBV5-1 with TRBJ1-6; maybe TRBD1 (6 bases). This CDR3 region has 14 residues. V was shortened by 2 bases and J by 6 bases, with 9 bases between the two germline ends. From germline, CDR1 is SGHRS and CDR2 YFSETQ. Here the CDR3 reads CASSLGQPNSPLHF. DNA for the CDR3: TGCGCCAGCAGCTTAGGACAGCCTAATTCACCCCTCCACTTT.

This clonotype came up a few times. This chain uses TRBV3-1 with TRBJ2-7; D call uncertain. The V gene's germline CDR1 is LGHDT and CDR2 YNNKEL (reference sequence). The CDR3 has 12 amino acids. The V end lost 2 bases, the J end lost 7 bases, and 9 bases lay between the germline ends. The CDR3 is CASSQRALEQYF. As DNA, the CDR3 is TGTGCCAGCAGCCAACGAGCGTTGGAGCAGTACTTC.

CDR3 nucleotides: TGCGCCAGCAGCCAGGCTACTAGAAGGGAGACCCAGTACTTC. This encodes CASSQATRRETQYF. V is TRBV4-1 and J is TRBJ2-5; a possible D gene is TRBD2 (5 bases). The CDR3 length is 14 residues. Between the trimmed V and J ends, which lost 3 bases and 5 bases, there was a span of 13 bases. Looked up from germline, CDR1 is MGHRA and CDR2 is YSYEKL.

The chain is built from TRBV7-9 and TRBJ2-7, with 8 bases fitting TRBD1. The CDR3 sequence is 13 residues long. V gave up 0 bases and J gave up 9 bases; unmatched junction bases: 4. Germline CDR1 SEHNR, CDR2 FQNEAQ (reference sequence). DNA for the CDR3: TGTGCCAGCAGCTTAGCGACAGGGGCGGGGCAGTACTTC. Encoded protein: CASSLATGAGQYF.

The chain combines TRBV20-1 with TRBJ2-5, with D possibly matching TRBD1 (6 bases). CDR3 length equals 14 residues. Looked up from germline, CDR1 is DFQATT and CDR2 is SNEGSKA (reference sequence). Trimming removed 3 bases at V and 4 bases at J, with 15 bases between. The CDR3 here is CSASGLGQIETQYF. In DNA, the CDR3 is TGCAGTGCTAGTGGGTTGGGACAAATAGAGACCCAGTACTTC.

This clonotype was observed a few times. The chain employs TRBV25-1 and TRBJ2-7; D is ambiguous. The germline V and J ends were trimmed by 6 bases and 2 bases, with 11 bases remaining between them. The germline CDR1 and CDR2 sequences are MGHDK and SYGVNS. The CDR3 length is 13 residues. CDR3 loop: CASRENVAYEQYF. Here the CDR3 DNA reads TGTGCCAGCAGGGAGAATGTGGCCTACGAGCAGTACTTC.

In the case of this clonotype: Compared with germline, one end of the junction differs, possibly owing to a read error. V usage is TRBV7-9 and J usage is TRBJ2-2; D remains ambiguous. The V gene's germline CDR1 is SEHNR and CDR2 FQNEAQ (reference sequence). The CDR3 totals 14 residues. The CDR3 spells CASSFDTNTVELFF. DNA of the CDR3: TGTGCCAGCAGCTTTGACACAAACACCGTGGAGCTGTTTTTT.

Only a few counts were recorded for this clonotype. This rearrangement joins TRBV7-3 to TRBJ2-1; D is undetermined. Per germline, CDR1 SGHTA and CDR2 FQGTGA. V gave up 5 bases and J gave up 0 bases, with 11 bases separating them. The CDR3 length is 15 residues. The chain's CDR3 is CASSPQSRSYNEQFF. In nucleotides, the CDR3 is TGTGCCAGCAGCCCTCAATCTCGCTCCTACAATGAGCAGTTCTTC.

This clonotype has only a few counts. V and J are TRBV10-3 and TRBJ2-1; tentatively, D is TRBD2 (6 bases). The CDR3 consists of 16 residues. V was shortened by 7 bases and J by 2 bases, with 18 bases between the two germline ends. The germline gives CDR1 ENHRY, CDR2 SYGVKD. The CDR3 sequence: CAITPSGTSTYNEQFF. CDR3 bases: TGTGCCATCACTCCCTCGGGGACTTCAACCTACAATGAGCAGTTCTTC.

This clonotype was counted a few times. This sequence joins TRBV5-1 and TRBJ2-1; D is unresolved. V shed 7 bases and J shed 4 bases, with 18 bases lying between them. The CDR3 is 15 residues long. CDR1 and CDR2 from the germline V gene are SGHRS and YFSETQ. CDR3 in amino acids: CASHVSWTTYNEQFF. The CDR3 coding sequence is TGCGCCAGCCACGTGTCGTGGACGACATACAATGAGCAGTTCTTC.

This clonotype was counted a few times. The V call is TRBV20-1, the J call TRBJ2-5, with TRBD1 identical over 8 bases. Unmatched junction bases numbered 11, after V lost 6 bases and J lost 5 bases. In germline, CDR1 is DFQATT, CDR2 SNEGSKA (reference sequence). The CDR3 totals 14 residues. This CDR3 reads CSAASTGGRETQYF. CDR3 sequence (DNA): TGCAGTGCGGCTAGTACAGGGGGACGGGAGACCCAGTACTTC.